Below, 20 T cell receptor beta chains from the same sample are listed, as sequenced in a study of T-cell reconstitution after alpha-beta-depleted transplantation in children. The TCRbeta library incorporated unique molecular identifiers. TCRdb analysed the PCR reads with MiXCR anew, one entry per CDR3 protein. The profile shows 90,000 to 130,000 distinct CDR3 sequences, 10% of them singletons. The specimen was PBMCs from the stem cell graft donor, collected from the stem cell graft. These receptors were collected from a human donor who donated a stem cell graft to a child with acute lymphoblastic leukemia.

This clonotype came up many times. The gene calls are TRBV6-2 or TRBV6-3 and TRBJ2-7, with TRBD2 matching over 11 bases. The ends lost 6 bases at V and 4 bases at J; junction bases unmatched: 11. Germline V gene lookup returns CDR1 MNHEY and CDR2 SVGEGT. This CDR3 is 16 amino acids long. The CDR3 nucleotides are TGTGCCAGCAGAACCGGTTACGGGACTAGCGGTTACGAGCAGTACTTC. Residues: CASRTGYGTSGYEQYF.

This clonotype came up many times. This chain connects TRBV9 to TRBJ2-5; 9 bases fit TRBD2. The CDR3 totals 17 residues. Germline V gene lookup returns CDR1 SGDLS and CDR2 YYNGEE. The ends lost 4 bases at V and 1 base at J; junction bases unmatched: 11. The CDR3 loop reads CASSPRRGRGGQETQYF. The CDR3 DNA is TGTGCCAGCAGCCCCAGAAGGGGGCGGGGGGGCCAAGAGACCCAGTACTTC.

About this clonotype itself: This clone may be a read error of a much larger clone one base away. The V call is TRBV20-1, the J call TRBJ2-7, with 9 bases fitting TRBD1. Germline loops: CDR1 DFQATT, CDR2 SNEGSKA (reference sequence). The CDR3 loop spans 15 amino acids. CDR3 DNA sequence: TGCAGTGCTAGAGATAAGGGACAGGGCCTCTACAAGCAGTACTTC. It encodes CSARDKGQGLYKQYF.

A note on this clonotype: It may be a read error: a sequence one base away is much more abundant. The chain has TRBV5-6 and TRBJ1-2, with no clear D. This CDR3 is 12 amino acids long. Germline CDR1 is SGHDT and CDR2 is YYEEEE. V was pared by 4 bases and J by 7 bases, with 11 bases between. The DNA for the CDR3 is TGTGCCAGCAGCAGCGGGGAACGTGGCTACACCTTC. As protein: CASSSGERGYTF.

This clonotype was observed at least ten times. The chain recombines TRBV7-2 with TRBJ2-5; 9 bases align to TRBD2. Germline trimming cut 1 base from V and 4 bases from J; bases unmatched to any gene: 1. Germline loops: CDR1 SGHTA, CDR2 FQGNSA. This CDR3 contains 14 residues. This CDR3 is CASSLGGRAETQYF. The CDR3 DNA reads TGTGCCAGCAGCTTAGGCGGGAGGGCAGAGACCCAGTACTTC. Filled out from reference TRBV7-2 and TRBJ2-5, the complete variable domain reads GAGVSQSPSNKVTEKGKDVELRCDPISGHTALYWYRQSLGQGLEFLIYFQGNSAPDKSGLPSDRFSAERTGGSVSTLTIQRTQQEDSAVYLCASSLGGRAETQYFGPGTRLLVL.

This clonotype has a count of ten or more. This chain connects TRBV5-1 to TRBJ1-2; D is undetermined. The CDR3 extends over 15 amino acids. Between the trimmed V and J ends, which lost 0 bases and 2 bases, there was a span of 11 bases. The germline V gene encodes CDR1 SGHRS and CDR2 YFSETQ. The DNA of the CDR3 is TGCGCCAGCAGCTTGGTCGTCCAGGCGAACTATGGCTACACCTTC. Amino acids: CASSLVVQANYGYTF.

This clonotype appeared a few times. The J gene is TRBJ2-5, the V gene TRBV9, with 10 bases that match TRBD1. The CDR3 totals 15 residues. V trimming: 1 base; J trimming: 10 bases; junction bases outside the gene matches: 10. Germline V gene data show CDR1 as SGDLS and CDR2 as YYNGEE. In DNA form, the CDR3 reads TGTGCCAGCAGCGTATCCCCCGGGACAGGGGAACTCCAGTACTTC. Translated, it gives CASSVSPGTGELQYF.

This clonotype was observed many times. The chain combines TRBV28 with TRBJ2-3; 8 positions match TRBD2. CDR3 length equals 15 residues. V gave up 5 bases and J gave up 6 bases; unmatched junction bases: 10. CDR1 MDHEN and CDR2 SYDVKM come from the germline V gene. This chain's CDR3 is CASSRAGGGLDTQYF. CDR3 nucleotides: TGTGCCAGCAGTCGGGCGGGAGGAGGATTGGATACGCAGTATTTT.

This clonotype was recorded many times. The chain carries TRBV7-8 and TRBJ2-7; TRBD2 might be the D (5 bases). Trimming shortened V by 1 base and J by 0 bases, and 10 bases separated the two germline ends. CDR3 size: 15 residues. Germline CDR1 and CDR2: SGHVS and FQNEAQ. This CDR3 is CASSLVRDISYEQYF. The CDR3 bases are TGTGCCAGCAGCTTAGTTCGGGATATCTCCTACGAGCAGTACTTC.

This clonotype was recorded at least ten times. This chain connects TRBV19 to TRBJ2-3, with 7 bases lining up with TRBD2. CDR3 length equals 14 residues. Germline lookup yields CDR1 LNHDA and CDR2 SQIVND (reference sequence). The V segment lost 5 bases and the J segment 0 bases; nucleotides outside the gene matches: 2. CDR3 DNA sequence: TGTGCCAGTAGTGTTAGCGGGAGCACAGATACGCAGTATTTT. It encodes CASSVSGSTDTQYF.

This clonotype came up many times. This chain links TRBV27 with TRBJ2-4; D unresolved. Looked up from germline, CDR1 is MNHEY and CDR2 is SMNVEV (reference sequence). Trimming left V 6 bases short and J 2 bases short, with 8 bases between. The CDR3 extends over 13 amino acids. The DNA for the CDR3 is TGTGCCAGCAGGGGGTGGTCCAAAAACATTCAGTACTTC. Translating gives CASRGWSKNIQYF.

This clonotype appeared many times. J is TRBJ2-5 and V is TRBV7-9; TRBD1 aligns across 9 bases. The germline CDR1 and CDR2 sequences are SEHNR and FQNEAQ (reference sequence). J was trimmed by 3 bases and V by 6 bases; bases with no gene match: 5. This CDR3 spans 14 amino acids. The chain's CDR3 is CASSPRDREETQYF. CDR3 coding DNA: TGTGCCAGCAGTCCCCGGGACAGGGAAGAGACCCAGTACTTC.

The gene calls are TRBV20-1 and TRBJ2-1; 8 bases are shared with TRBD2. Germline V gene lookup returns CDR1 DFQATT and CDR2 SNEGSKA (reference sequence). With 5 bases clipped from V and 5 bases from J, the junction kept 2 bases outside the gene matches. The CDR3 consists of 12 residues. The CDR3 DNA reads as TGCAGTGCTGCACTAGCGGACAATGAGCAGTTCTTC. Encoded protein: CSAALADNEQFF.

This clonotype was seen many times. The CDR3 DNA sequence: TGCGCCAGCAGCTCAAGGACAGAGCCTTACTCTGGGGCCAACGTCCTGACTTTC. It is translated as CASSSRTEPYSGANVLTF. V and J are TRBV5-1 and TRBJ2-6; possible D gene TRBD1, 6 bases. Trimming left V 3 bases short and J 0 bases short, with 16 bases between. CDR1 SGHRS and CDR2 YFSETQ come from the germline V gene. This CDR3 has 18 amino acids.

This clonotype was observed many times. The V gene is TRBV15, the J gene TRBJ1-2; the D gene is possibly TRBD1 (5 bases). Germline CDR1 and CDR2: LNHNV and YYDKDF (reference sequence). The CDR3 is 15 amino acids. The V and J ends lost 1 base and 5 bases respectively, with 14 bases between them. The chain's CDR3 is CATSRAPGTAYGYTF. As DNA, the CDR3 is TGTGCCACCAGCAGAGCTCCCGGGACGGCTTATGGCTACACCTTC. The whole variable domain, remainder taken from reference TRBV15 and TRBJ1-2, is DAMVIQNPRYQVTQFGKPVTLSCSQTLNHNVMYWYQQKSSQAPKLLFHYYDKDFNNEADTPDNFQSRRPNTSFCFLDIRSPGLGDTAMYLCATSRAPGTAYGYTFGSGTRLTVV.

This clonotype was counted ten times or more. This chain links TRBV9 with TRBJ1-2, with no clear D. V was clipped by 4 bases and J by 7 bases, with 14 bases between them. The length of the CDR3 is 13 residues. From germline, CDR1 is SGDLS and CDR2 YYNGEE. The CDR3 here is CASSSDLVGGYTF. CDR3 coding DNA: TGTGCCAGCAGCTCAGACTTAGTGGGTGGCTACACCTTC.

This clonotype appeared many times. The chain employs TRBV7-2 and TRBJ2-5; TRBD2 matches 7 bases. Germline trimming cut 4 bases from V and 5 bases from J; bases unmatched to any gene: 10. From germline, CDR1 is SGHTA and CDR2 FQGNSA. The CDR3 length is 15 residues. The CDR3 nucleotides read TGTGCCAGCAGCTATAGTACTCCCGGGAGGGAGACCCAGTACTTC. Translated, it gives CASSYSTPGRETQYF.

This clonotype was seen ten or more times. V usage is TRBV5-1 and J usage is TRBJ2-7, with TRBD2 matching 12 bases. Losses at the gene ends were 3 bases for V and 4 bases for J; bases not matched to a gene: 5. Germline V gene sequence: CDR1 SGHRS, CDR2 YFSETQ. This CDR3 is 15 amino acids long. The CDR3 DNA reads TGCGCCAGCAGCTCGACTAGCGGGAGTTGGTACGAGCAGTACTTC. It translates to CASSSTSGSWYEQYF.

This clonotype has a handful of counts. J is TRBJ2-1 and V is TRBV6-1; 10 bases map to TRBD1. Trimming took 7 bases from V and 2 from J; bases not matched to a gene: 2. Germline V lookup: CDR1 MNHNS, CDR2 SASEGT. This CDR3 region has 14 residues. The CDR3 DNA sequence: TGTGCCAGCAAGGGGACAGGGGCCTACAATGAGCAGTTCTTC. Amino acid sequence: CASKGTGAYNEQFF.

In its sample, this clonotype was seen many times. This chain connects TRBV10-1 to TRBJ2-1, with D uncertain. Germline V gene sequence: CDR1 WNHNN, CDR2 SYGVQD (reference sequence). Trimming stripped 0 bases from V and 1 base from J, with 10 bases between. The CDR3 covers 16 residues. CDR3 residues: CASSESNSESYNEQFF. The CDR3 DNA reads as TGCGCCAGCAGTGAGTCGAACAGTGAGTCCTACAATGAGCAGTTCTTC.